Here is one T cell receptor (beta chain) with its context. Amplification used 60 V beta primers and 13 J beta primers. Method: immunoSEQ multiplex PCR; TCRdb's copy keeps in-frame clones and lacks some. The table has some 100,000 clones, around three quarters seen once. These data come from a study of glioma-infiltrating T cells after dendritic cell vaccination. Blood PBMC samples: pre-vaccination, two weeks post third vaccination, and at tumor progression. The length of the CDR3 is 18 residues. The J segment lost 5 bases and the V segment lost 2 bases, leaving 6 bases of the junction unmatched. The V gene's germline CDR1 is SGHTA and CDR2 FQGTGA.

This TCR derives from a human donor with glioblastoma. Sample: blood, taken before dendritic cell vaccination. V usage is TRBV7-3 and J usage is TRBJ2-1, with 16 bases identical to TRBD2. This CDR3 is CASSLRGTSGRGDNEQFF. CDR3 coding DNA: TGTGCCAGCAGCTTACGCGGGACTAGCGGGAGGGGAGACAATGAGCAGTTCTTC.